This T cell receptor (beta chain) was found in a study of T cell responses to AZD1222 COVID-19 vaccine (TCRdb year 2021). Context from the whole study: A total of more than 230 trial participants underwent TCR sequencing, of whom 207 had received two doses of AZD1222 and some 25 had received two doses of the MenACWY control vaccine. Enrollment into the trials was organized by age into subgroups of 18-55, 56-69 and 70-plus years, and those subgroups contained around 150, 28 and 57 TCR-sequenced participants, respectively. What the research found in general, with its limitations: In the small 56-69-year group, the increase in depth fell short of significance, most likely because of low power. Most participants were white British and females outnumbered males, and the authors suggested that clonal diversity may have been underestimated. Reportedly, close to half of the unique spike-specific TCRs recognized epitopes lying outside the regions that are mutated in the B.1.351 and B.1.1.7 variants. Because no day 14 peak-response samples were available, the repertoires could be characterized only after the peak T cell response. Spike-specific TCR breadth and depth rose significantly after two AZD1222 doses compared with day 0 and with MenACWY recipients. The vaccine-associated CD4 TCRs covered the entire spike protein, and the dominant responses fell in regions 160-218 and 743-854. Conclusions about previously exposed vaccinees are limited, since just a handful of AZD1222 recipients were seropositive for SARS-CoV-2 at baseline.

This sample's time point label indicates: about 28 days (+/-7) after the second vaccine dose. The sample's treatment or condition label, decoded: meningococcal conjugate vaccine given as trial control. Samples from vaccinated people were obtained from the UK trials COV001 and COV002, which included a single-blind randomized controlled phase 2/3 trial of AZD1222 (ChAdOx1 nCoV-19) in healthy adults. For TCRbeta chain sequencing, PBMC samples were collected from trial participants at day 0 and at day 28 after the second dose. In this sample, this clone turned up once. The clone's antigen remains unknown. Base qualities were left out, and no much larger clone turns up one base away. Cut back by 4 bases and 0 bases, the V and J ends lie 7 bases apart. The CDR3 goes from the cysteine to the phenylalanine over 13 residues. The sequence is cut down to CDR3 DNA, 39 bases in frame from base 1. The germline V gene (reference sequence) provides CDR1 MNHNY and CDR2 SVGAGI.

The CDR3 regions of human TCRbeta chains were analyzed by immunosequencing. For the original study's pipeline: Repertoire TCRs were matched against a reference library of SARS-CoV-2-specific TCRs generated with the MIRA antigen-specificity platform. Breadth meant the fraction of unique TCRs that were SARS-CoV-2-associated, whereas depth meant the fraction of total T cells that were SARS-CoV-2-associated. Using the MIRA data, each spike-specific TCR was mapped to the spike region that the TCR reacts to and placed in a CD4 or CD8 class. Log10-transformed breadth and depth values were compared by one-way ANOVA with Sidak's multiple comparisons tests. TCRdb took over this immuneACCESS table, retaining in-frame rearrangements with V and J assigned. Such tables are incomplete; in checked studies, under half of the missing clones stem from an unresolved V gene, and the remainder is unexplained. V and J calls and clone size are as listed in that table; D and trimming were resolved from the DNA. The sample profile shows about 120,000 clones; over 75% of them were found once. The top ten constitute 4% to 4.5% of the sample.

In this chain, TRBV6-6 is recombined with TRBJ2-7, with the D gene too uncertain to name. The sequence was collected from an adult who received the MenACWY meningococcal vaccine as a control. The material sequenced was peripheral blood, taken 28 days after the second dose of the MenACWY control vaccine. The DNA is as follows: TGTGCCAGCAGTTTCGGCAGCTCCTACGAGCAGTACTTC. The encoded protein is CASSFGSSYEQYF.